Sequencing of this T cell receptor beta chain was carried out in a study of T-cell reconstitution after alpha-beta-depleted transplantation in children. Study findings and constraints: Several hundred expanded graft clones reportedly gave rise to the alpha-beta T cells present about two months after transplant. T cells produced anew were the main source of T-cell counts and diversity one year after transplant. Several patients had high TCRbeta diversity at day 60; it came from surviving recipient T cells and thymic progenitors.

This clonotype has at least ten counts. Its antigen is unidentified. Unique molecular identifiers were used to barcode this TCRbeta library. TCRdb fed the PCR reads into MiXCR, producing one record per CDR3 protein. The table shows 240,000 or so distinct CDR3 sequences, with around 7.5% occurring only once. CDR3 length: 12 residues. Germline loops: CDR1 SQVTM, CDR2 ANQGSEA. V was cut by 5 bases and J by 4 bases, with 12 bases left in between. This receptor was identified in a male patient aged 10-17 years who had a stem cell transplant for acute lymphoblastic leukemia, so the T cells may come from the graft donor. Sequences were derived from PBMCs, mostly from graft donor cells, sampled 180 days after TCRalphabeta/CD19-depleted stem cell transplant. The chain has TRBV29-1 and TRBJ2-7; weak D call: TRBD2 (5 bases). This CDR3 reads CSVSPSNYEQYF. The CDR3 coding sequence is TGCAGCGTTTCTCCTAGCAATTACGAGCAGTACTTC.